This TCR beta chain was recovered during a study of beta chain features in type 1 diabetes. One heparinised draw of blood, averaging around 120 mL, came from each donor. Post-sort purity exceeded 98% for all sorted populations. Whole-study findings and limits: PCR might favor shorter templates, equally in patients and controls. Reads derived from cDNA could over-represent cells showing high TCR expression.

This CDR3 is built from 14 residues. The germline CDR1 and CDR2 sequences are ENHRY and SYGVKD. V lost 11 bases to trimming and J lost 1 base; unmatched junction nucleotides: 5. Concerning this clone: Its antigen remains unidentified.

As every portion of the isolated RNA was reverse transcribed, the sequencing read expressed TCRB transcripts. Profiled with immunoSEQ multiplex PCR; TCRdb holds only in-frame clones, not every one. The sample contains about 140,000 clones, about 10% of which appear only once. The sequence derives from a man between 18 and 29 years old in good health. This chain joins TRBV10-3 and TRBJ2-6; TRBD2 aligns across 7 bases. Sequenced: naive CD4+ T cells from blood. The CDR3 here is CACREGSGANVLTF. The CDR3 coding sequence is TGTGCCTGCAGGGAGGGGTCTGGGGCCAACGTCCTGACTTTC.